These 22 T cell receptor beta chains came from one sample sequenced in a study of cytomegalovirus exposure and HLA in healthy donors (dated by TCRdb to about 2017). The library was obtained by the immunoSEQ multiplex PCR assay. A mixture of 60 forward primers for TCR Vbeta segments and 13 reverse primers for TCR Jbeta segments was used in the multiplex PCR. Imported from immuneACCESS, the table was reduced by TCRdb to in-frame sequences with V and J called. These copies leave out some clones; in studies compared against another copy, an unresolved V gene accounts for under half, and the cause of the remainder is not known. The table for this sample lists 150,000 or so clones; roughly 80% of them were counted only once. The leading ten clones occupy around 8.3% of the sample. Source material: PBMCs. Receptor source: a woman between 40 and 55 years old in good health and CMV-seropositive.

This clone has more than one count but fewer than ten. The CDR3 nucleotides read TGCGCCAGCAGCTTGGTTGCCGGACAGCCCAATGAAAAACTGTTTTTT. Its protein is CASSLVAGQPNEKLFF. V is TRBV5-1 and J is TRBJ1-4, with a tentative D call TRBD1 (6 bases). Trimming removed 0 bases from V and 5 bases from J, with 14 bases in between. Germline V gene data show CDR1 as SGHRS and CDR2 as YFSETQ. This CDR3 has 16 residues.

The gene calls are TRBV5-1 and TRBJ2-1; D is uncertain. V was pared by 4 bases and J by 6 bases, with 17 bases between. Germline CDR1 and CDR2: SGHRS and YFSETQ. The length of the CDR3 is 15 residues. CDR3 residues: CASSPDLQVSNEQFF. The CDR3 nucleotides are TGCGCCAGCAGCCCCGACCTCCAGGTAAGCAATGAGCAGTTCTTC.

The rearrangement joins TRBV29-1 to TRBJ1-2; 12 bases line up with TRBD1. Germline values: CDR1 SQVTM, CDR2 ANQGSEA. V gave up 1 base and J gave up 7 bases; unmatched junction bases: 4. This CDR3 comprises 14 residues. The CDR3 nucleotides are TGCAGCGTTGAAGTCTGGGGACAGGGGGCTGGCTACACCTTC. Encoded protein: CSVEVWGQGAGYTF.

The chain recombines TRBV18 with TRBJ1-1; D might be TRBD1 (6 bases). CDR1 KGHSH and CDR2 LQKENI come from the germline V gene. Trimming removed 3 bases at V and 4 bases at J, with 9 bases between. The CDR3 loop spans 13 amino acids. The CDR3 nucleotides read TGTGCCAGCTCACCCGGGGGGCCCACTGAAGCTTTCTTT. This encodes CASSPGGPTEAFF.

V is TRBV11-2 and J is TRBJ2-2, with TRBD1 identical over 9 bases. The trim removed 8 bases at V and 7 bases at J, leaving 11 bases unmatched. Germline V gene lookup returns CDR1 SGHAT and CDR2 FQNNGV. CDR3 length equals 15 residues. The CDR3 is CASSLTGGAVGELFF. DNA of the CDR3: TGTGCCAGCTCCCTTACAGGGGGCGCGGTCGGGGAGCTGTTTTTT.

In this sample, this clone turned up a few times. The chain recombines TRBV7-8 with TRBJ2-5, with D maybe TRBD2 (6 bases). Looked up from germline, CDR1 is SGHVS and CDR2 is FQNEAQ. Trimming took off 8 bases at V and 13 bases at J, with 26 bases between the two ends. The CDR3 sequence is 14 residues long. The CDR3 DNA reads TGTGCCAGCTGCCCGAACACGGGACTCCAGATTCCGTACTTC. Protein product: CASCPNTGLQIPYF.

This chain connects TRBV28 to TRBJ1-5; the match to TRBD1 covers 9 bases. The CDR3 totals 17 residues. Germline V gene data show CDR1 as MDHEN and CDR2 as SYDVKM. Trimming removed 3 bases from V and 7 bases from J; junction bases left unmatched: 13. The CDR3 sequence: CASSLWDRALISQPQHF. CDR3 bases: TGTGCCAGCAGTTTGTGGGACAGGGCGCTTATCAGCCAGCCCCAGCATTTT. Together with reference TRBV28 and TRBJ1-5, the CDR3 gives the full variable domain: DVKVTQSSRYLVKRTGEKVFLECVQDMDHENMFWYRQDPGLGLRLIYFSYDVKMKEKGDIPEGYSVSREKKERFSLILESASTNQTSMYLCASSLWDRALISQPQHFGDGTRLSIL.

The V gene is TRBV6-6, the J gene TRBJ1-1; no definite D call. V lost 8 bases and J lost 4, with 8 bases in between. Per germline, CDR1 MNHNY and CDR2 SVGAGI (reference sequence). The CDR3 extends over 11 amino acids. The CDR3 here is CASPRGTEAFF. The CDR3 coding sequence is TGTGCCAGCCCCAGAGGCACTGAAGCTTTCTTT.

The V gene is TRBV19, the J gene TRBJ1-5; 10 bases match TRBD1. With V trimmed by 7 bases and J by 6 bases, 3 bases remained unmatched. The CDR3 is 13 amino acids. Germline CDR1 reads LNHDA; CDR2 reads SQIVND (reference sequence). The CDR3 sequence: CASTRDRGQPQHF. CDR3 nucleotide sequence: TGTGCCAGTACACGGGACAGGGGTCAGCCCCAGCATTTT.

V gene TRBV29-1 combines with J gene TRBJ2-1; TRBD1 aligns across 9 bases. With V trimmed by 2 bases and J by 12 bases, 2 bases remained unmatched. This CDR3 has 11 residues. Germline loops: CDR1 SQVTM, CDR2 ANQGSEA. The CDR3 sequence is CSVEKGQGQFF. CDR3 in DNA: TGCAGCGTTGAAAAGGGACAGGGGCAGTTCTTC.

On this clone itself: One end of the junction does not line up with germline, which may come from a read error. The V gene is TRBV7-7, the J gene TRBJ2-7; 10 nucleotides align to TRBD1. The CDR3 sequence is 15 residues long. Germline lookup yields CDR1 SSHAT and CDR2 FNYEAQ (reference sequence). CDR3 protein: CASSLDGTGDYEQYF. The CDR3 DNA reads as TGTGCTAGCAGCTTAGATGGGACAGGGGACTACGAGCAGTACTTC. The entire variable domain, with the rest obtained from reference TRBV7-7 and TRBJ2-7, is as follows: GAGVSQSPRYKVTKRGQDVTLRCDPISSHATLYWYQQALGQGPEFLTYFNYEAQPDKSGLPSDRFSAERPEGSISTLTIQRTEQRDSAMYRCASSLDGTGDYEQYFGPGTRLTVT.

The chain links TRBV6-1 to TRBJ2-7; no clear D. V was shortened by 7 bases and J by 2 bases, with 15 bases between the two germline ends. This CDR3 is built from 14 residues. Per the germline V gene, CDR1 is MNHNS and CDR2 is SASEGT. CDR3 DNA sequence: TGTGCCAGCACCGTGGCGGCGACCCCCTACGAGCAGTACTTC. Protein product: CASTVAATPYEQYF.

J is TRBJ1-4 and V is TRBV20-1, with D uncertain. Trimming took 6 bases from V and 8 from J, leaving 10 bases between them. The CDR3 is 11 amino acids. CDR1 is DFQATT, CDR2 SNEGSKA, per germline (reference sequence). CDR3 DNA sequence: TGCAGTGCCCAATCGGGGGAAAAACTGTTTTTT. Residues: CSAQSGEKLFF.

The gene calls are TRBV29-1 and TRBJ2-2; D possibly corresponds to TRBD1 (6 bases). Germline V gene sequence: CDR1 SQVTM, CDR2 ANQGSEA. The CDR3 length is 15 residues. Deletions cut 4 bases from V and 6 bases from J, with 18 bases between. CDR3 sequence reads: CSVVGTTEGAGELFF. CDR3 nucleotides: TGCAGCGTTGTTGGGACAACAGAAGGGGCCGGGGAGCTGTTTTTT.

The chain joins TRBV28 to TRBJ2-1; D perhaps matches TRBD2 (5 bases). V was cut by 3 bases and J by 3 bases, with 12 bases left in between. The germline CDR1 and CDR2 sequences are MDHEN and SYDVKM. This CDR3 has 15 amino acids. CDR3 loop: CASSFRGWNYNEQFF. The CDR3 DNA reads TGTGCCAGCAGTTTTCGGGGATGGAACTACAATGAGCAGTTCTTC.

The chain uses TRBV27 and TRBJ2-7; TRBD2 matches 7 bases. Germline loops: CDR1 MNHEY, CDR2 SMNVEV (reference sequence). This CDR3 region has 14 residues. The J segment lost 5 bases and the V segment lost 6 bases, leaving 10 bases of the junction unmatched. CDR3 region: CASRSGDFVHEQYF. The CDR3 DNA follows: TGTGCCAGCAGAAGCGGGGATTTCGTCCACGAGCAGTACTTC.

As DNA, the CDR3 is TGTGCCAGCAGTGCCCACAGGGACACAGATACGCAGTATTTT. This gives the protein CASSAHRDTDTQYF. This chain connects TRBV28 to TRBJ2-3; D perhaps matches TRBD1 (6 bases). Trimming shortened V by 5 bases and J by 2 bases, and 11 bases separated the two germline ends. The CDR3 contains 14 residues. Germline CDR1 MDHEN, CDR2 SYDVKM.

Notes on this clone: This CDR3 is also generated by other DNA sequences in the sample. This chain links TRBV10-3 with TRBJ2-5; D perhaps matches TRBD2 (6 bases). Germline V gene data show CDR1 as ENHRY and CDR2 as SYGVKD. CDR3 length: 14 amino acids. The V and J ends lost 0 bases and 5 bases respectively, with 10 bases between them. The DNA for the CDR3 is TGTGCCATCAGTGAGTCGGCGGGGCTGGAGACCCAGTACTTC. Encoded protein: CAISESAGLETQYF.

The CDR3 reads CASSPGTVGKYEQYF. Written as DNA, the CDR3 is TGTGCCAGCAGTCCGGGGACAGTTGGGAAATACGAGCAGTACTTC. This chain joins TRBV6-6 and TRBJ2-5; 7 bases line up with TRBD1. The last part of the DNA fits TRBJ2-7 better; the J call may be wrong. Germline V CDR1 and CDR2: MNHNY, SVGAGI (reference sequence). The CDR3 covers 15 residues.

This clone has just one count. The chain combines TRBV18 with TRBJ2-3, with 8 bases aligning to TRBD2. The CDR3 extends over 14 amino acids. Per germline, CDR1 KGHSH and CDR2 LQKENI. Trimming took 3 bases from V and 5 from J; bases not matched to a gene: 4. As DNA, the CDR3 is TGTGCCAGCTCACCGGGACTAGGGATAGATACGCAGTATTTT. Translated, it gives CASSPGLGIDTQYF.

DNA for the CDR3: TGTGCCAGCAGCTTATGGGAGGTAAACACTGAAGCTTTCTTT. This sequence encodes CASSLWEVNTEAFF. The gene calls are TRBV7-9 and TRBJ1-1; D not certain. The germline V gene encodes CDR1 SEHNR and CDR2 FQNEAQ (reference sequence). Between the trimmed V and J ends, which lost 2 bases and 2 bases, there was a span of 9 bases. CDR3 length: 14 residues.

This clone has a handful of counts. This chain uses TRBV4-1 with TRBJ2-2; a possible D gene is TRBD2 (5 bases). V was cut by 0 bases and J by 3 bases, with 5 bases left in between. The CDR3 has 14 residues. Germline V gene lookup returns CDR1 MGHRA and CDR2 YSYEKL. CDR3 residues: CASSQERDTGELFF. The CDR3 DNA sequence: TGCGCCAGCAGCCAAGAGAGGGACACCGGGGAGCTGTTTTTT.